One TCR beta chain is described in this entry. Its antigen is still unknown. Germline V gene sequence: CDR1 DFQATT, CDR2 SNEGSKA (reference sequence). There are 13 residues in the CDR3. V was clipped by 6 bases and J by 3 bases; unmatched bases: 5. The library targeted TCRbeta and was prepared with unique molecular identifiers. TCRdb re-called the PCR reads with MiXCR, one entry per CDR3 protein. This table has tens of thousands of distinct CDR3 sequences, about 14% appearing once. The data were obtained in a study of T-cell reconstitution after alpha-beta-depleted transplantation in children. Notes on the study in general: Reportedly, only several hundred clones from non-depleted graft cells drove alpha-beta T-cell counts at about two months. By one year post-transplant, T-cell counts and diversity largely arose from T cells that were newly produced. There were some patients whose high TCRbeta diversity at day 60 came from surviving recipient T cells and thymic progenitors.

The source of this sequence is a male patient aged 2 to 10 who had a stem cell transplant for acute lymphoblastic leukemia, so the T cells may come from the graft donor. J is TRBJ2-1 and V is TRBV20-1, with TRBD2 matching over 7 bases. The input for sequencing was PBMCs, mostly from graft donor cells, taken 180 days after TCRalphabeta/CD19-depleted stem cell transplant. Here the CDR3 DNA reads TGCAGTGCGATGCGGGGGATCTACAATGAGCAGTTCTTC. It yields the protein CSAMRGIYNEQFF.